This TCR beta chain stems from a study of T cell responses to AZD1222 COVID-19 vaccine. Across the study: Analysis merged second doses at about 4 or about 12 weeks. Study outcomes and limitations: Repertoire sampling was restricted to post-peak T cell response timepoints. White British donors predominated, females outnumbered males, and clonal diversity was possibly underestimated.

With regard to this clone: The antigen is undetermined.

Method: immunoSEQ multiplex PCR; TCRdb's copy keeps in-frame clones and lacks some. The data show some 150,000 clones, with more than 75% seen just once and 5% held by the top ten. V lost 0 bases to trimming and J lost 1 base, with 9 bases between them. There are 15 residues in the CDR3. CDR1 is ENHRY and CDR2 is SYGVKD in the germline V gene. The clonotype comes from an adult in good health. The sample here was peripheral blood, taken on day 0 of AZD1222 vaccination. The rearrangement joins TRBV10-3 to TRBJ1-1; D is unclear. This chain's CDR3 is CAISESGSANTEAFF. The CDR3 nucleotides are TGTGCCATCAGTGAGTCAGGCAGCGCGAACACTGAAGCTTTCTTT.